The following is a TCR beta chain sequence with its context. Its specificity is unknown. Trimming cost V 0 bases and J 2 bases, with 14 bases left between them. This CDR3 is 16 amino acids long. CDR1 and CDR2 from the germline V gene are SGHRS and YFSETQ. Treatment meaning: oral pan-JAK inhibitor, 5-10 mg twice daily. Sorting of CD4+ and CD8+ T cells was performed on PBMCs. This specimen belongs to a study of CD8+ T cells in alopecia areata. Study findings and constraints: In blood and scalp, many expanded lesional clones persisted during tofacitinib. Tofacitinib yielded significantly lower scalp clonality and fewer expanded CD8+ clones among the top 100.

Extraction and reverse transcription of RNA yielded cDNA as the sequencing template. Clones were sequenced by immunoSEQ multiplex PCR, and TCRdb holds only the in-frame ones, with some missing. The table shows roughly 110,000 clones, with roughly 89% occurring only once. The sequencing used CD8+ T cells sorted from blood, collected at week 24, from a patient treated with tofacitinib. The chain couples TRBV5-1 to TRBJ1-2; TRBD1 might be the D (6 bases). This TCR was recovered from a human donor with alopecia areata. The CDR3 DNA sequence: TGCGCCAGCAGCTTGGACCCGGCGGACAGAAACTATGGCTACACCTTC. Encoded protein: CASSLDPADRNYGYTF.